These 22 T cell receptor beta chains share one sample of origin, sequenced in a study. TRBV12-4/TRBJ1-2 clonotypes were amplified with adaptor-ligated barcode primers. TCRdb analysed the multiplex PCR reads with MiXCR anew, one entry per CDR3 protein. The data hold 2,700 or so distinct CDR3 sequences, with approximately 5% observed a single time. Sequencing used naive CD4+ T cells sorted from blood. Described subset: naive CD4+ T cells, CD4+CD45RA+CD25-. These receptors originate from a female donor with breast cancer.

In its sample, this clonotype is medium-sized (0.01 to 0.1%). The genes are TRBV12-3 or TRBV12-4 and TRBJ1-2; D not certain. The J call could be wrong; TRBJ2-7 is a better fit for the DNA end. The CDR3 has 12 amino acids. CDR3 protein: CASSLKPVGQYF. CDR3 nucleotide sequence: TGTGCCAGCAGTTTAAAACCCGTGGGGCAGTACTTC.

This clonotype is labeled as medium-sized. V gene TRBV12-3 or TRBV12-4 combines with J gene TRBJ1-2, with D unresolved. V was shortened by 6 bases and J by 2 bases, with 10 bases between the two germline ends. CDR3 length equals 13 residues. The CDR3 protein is CASSPDENYGYTF. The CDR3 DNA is TGTGCCAGCAGCCCTGACGAAAACTATGGCTACACCTTC.

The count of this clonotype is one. The CDR3 sequence: CASSPDRQGRSNGYTF. The CDR3 DNA reads TGTGCCAGCAGTCCGGACCGACAGGGGAGGTCGAATGGCTACACCTTC. The chain employs TRBV12-3 or TRBV12-4 and TRBJ1-2, with 8 bases fitting TRBD1. J lost 6 bases, V lost 5 bases, and 14 bases had no gene match. CDR3 length: 16 amino acids.

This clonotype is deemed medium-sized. The CDR3 DNA follows: TGTGCCAGCAGTTTAGCTGCGACAGAGTCCTATGGCTACACCTTC. It is translated as CASSLAATESYGYTF. The V and J genes are TRBV12-3 or TRBV12-4 and TRBJ1-2, with D maybe TRBD1 (5 bases). This CDR3 region has 15 residues. Trimming took 0 bases from V and 4 from J, leaving 12 bases between them.

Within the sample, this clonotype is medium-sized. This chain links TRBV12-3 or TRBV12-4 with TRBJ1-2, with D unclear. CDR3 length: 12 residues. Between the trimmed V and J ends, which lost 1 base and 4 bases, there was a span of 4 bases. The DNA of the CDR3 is TGTGCCAGCAGTTTAGACGCCTATGGCTACACCTTC. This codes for CASSLDAYGYTF.

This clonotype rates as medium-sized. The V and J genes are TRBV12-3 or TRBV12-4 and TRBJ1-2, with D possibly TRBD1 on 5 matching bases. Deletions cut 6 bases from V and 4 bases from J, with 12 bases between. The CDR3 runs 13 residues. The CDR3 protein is CASSRGGVYGYTF. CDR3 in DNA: TGTGCCAGCAGCAGAGGAGGGGTCTATGGCTACACCTTC.

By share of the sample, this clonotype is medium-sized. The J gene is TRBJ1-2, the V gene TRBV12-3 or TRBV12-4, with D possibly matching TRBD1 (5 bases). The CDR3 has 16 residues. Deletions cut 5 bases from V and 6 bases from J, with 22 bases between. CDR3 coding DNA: TGTGCCAGCAGTCCGGCGGGTCCGCAGGGCGGAAATGGCTACACCTTC. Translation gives CASSPAGPQGGNGYTF.

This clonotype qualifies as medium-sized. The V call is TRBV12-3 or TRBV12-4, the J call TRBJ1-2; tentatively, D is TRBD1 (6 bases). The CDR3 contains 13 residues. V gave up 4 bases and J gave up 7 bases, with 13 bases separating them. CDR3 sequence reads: CASSSNGQRGYTF. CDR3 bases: TGTGCCAGCAGTTCTAATGGACAGCGTGGCTACACCTTC.

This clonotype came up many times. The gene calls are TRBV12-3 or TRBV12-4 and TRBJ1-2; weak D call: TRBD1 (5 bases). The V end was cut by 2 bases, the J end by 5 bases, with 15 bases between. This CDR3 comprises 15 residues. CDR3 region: CASSLWGPKGYGYTF. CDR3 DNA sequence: TGTGCCAGCAGTTTATGGGGCCCAAAAGGGTATGGCTACACCTTC.

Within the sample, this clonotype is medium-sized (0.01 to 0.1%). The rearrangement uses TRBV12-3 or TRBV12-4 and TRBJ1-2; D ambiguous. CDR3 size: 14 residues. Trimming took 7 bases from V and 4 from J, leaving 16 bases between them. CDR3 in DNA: TGTGCCAGCAATAAGGACGGACTTCTCTATGGCTACACCTTC. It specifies CASNKDGLLYGYTF.

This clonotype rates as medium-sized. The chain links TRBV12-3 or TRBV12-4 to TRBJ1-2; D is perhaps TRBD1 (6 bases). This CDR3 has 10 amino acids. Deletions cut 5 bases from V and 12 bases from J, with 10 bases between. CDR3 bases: TGTGCCAGCAGTGGACAGACTAACACCTTC. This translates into CASSGQTNTF.

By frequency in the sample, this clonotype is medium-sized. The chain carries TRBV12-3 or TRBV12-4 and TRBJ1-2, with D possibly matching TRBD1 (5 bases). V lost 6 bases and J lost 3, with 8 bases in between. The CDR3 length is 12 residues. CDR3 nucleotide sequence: TGTGCCAGCAGGGGACTTGACTATGGCTACACCTTC. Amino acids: CASRGLDYGYTF.

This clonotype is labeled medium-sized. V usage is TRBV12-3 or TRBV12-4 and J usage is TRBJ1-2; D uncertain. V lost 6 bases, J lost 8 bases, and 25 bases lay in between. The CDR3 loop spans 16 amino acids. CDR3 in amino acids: CASRTKSPRSGGGYTF. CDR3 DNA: TGTGCCAGCAGGACCAAATCGCCCAGGTCAGGTGGAGGCTACACCTTC.

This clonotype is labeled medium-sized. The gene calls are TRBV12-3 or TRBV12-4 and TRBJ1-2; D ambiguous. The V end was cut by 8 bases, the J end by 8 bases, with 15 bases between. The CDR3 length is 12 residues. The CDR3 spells CASRRRGEGYTF. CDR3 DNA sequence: TGTGCCAGCCGTAGGCGGGGTGAAGGCTACACCTTC.

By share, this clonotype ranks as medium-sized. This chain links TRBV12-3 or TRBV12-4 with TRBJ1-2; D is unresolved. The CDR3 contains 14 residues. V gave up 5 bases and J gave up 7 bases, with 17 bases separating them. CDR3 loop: CASSQSTPTSGYTF. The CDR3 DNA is TGTGCCAGCAGTCAATCTACTCCTACGAGTGGCTACACCTTC.

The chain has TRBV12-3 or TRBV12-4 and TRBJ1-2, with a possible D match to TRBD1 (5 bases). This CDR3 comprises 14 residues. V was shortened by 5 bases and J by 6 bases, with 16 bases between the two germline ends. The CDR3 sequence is CASSELGRSHGYTF. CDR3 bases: TGTGCCAGCAGTGAATTGGGACGGAGCCATGGCTACACCTTC.

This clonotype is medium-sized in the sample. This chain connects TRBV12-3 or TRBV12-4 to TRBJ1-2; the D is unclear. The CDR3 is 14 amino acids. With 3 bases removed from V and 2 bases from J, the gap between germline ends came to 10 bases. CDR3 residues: CASSLSQTNYGYTF. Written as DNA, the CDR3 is TGTGCCAGCAGTTTGTCCCAAACGAACTATGGCTACACCTTC.

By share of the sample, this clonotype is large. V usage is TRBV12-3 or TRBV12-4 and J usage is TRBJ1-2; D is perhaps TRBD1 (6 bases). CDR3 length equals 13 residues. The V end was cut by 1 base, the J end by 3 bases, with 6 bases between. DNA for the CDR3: TGTGCCAGCAGTTTAGGGACAGACTATGGCTACACCTTC. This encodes CASSLGTDYGYTF.

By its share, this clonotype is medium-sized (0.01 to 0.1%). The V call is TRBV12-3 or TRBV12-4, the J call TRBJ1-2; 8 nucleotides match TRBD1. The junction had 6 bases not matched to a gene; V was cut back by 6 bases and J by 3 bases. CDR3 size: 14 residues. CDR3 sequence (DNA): TGTGCCAGCAGCTTCGAGGACAGGGACTATGGCTACACCTTC. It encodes CASSFEDRDYGYTF.

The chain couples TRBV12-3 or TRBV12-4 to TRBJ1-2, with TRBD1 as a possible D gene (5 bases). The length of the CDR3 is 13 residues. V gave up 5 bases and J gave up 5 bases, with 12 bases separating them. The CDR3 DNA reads TGTGCCAGCAGTCGGGACGGAAAATATGGCTACACCTTC. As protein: CASSRDGKYGYTF.

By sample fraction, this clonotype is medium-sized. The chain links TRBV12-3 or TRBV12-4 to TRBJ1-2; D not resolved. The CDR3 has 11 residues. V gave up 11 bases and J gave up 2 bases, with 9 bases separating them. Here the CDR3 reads CAAYGNYGYTF. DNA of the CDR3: TGTGCCGCATACGGGAACTATGGCTACACCTTC.

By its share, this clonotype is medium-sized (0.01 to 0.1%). The CDR3 sequence is CASSPTNYGYTF. In DNA, the CDR3 is TGTGCCAGCAGTCCGACTAACTATGGCTACACCTTC. This chain connects TRBV12-3 or TRBV12-4 to TRBJ1-2; D gene unclear. The CDR3 is made up of 12 amino acids. Trimming removed 5 bases at V and 0 bases at J, with 4 bases between.